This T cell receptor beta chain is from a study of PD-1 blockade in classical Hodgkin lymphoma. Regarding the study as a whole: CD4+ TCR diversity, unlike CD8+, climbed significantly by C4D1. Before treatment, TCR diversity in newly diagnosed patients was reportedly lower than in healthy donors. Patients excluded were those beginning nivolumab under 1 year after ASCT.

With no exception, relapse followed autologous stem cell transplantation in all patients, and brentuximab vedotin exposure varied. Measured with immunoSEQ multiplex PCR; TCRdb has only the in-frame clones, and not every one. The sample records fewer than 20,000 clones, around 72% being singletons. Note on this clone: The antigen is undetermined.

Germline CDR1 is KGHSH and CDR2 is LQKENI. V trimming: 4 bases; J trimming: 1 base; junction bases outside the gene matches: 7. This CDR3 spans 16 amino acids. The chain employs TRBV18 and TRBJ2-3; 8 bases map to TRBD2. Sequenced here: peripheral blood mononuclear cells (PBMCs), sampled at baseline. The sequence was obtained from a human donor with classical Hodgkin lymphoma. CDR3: CASSHREGFGTDTQYF. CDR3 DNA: TGTGCCAGCTCACACCGGGAGGGGTTTGGCACAGATACGCAGTATTTT.